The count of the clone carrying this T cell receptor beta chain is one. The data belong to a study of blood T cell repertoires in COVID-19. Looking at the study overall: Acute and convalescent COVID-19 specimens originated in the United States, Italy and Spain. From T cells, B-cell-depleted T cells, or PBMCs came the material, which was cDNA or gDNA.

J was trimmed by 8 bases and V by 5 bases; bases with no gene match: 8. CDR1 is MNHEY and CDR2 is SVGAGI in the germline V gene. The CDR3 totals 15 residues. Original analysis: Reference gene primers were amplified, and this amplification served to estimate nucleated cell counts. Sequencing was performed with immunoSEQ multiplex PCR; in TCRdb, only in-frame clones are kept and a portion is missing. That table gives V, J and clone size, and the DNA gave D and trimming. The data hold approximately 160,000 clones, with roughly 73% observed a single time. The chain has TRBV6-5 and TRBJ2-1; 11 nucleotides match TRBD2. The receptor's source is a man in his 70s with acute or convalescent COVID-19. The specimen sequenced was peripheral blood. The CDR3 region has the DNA TGTGCCAGCAGTCTACTAGCGGGGGCCGGGCATGAGCAGTTCTTC. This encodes CASSLLAGAGHEQFF.